The text below deals with one T cell receptor (beta chain). Its antigen is not identified. These data originate in a study of cytomegalovirus exposure and HLA in healthy donors. Points from the study as a whole: An analysis that came later showed most CMV-associated TCR beta chains appearing HLA-restricted. A few chains tied to CMV proved CMV antigen-specific in vitro.

60 Vbeta and 13 Jbeta primers were used in PCR. Sequencing used immunoSEQ multiplex PCR; TCRdb keeps in-frame clones, though not all of them. The top ten clones hold over 6% of a sample with 90,000 to 100,000 clones, more than 70% of them seen once. Germline values: CDR1 SGHAT, CDR2 FQDESV (reference sequence). V trimming: 2 bases; J trimming: 5 bases; junction bases outside the gene matches: 8. This CDR3 spans 16 amino acids. The sample taken for sequencing was PBMCs. The clonotype was recovered from a female donor in good health and CMV-seronegative. V is TRBV11-1 and J is TRBJ2-2; 7 bases map to TRBD1. Here the CDR3 DNA reads TGTGCCAGCAGCTTAAGGGGGCAGGTCGTGACCGGGGAGCTGTTTTTT. Its protein is CASSLRGQVVTGELFF.